The 4 T cell receptor beta chains in this list originate from one sample, sequenced in a study of PD-L1 blockade in urothelial cancer. Clones were sequenced by immunoSEQ multiplex PCR, and TCRdb holds only the in-frame ones, with some missing. The sample includes some 56,000 clones, over 65% of them seen just once. The time point is: pretreatment peripheral blood. This sample comprised PBMCs, obtained around atezolizumab (anti-PD-L1) treatment. The receptors stem from a man in his fifties or sixties with urothelial cancer.

The chain couples TRBV19 to TRBJ2-7; TRBD1 is a possible D gene (8 bases). This CDR3 comprises 14 residues. With 5 bases removed from V and 11 bases from J, the gap between germline ends came to 22 bases. Germline CDR1 is LNHDA and CDR2 is SQIVND (reference sequence). CDR3 protein: CASSQGAGDFPEYF. The CDR3 bases are TGTGCCAGTAGTCAGGGGGCGGGAGACTTTCCGGAGTACTTC.

This chain joins TRBV7-9 and TRBJ2-7, with 9 bases matching TRBD1. The CDR3 sequence is 14 residues long. Germline CDR1 is SEHNR and CDR2 is FQNEAQ (reference sequence). The trim removed 5 bases at V and 6 bases at J, leaving 8 bases unmatched. CDR3 region: CASSTDRGRFEQYF. The CDR3 DNA is TGTGCCAGCAGCACGGACAGGGGTAGGTTCGAGCAGTACTTC.

The chain recombines TRBV28 with TRBJ2-3; 8 bases are shared with TRBD2. Per the germline V gene, CDR1 is MDHEN and CDR2 is SYDVKM. This CDR3 contains 15 residues. The V segment lost 5 bases and the J segment 0 bases; nucleotides outside the gene matches: 4. The DNA of the CDR3 is TGTGCCAGCAGTGGTCCGGGGGGGAGCACAGATACGCAGTATTTT. It specifies CASSGPGGSTDTQYF.

This sequence joins TRBV5-6 and TRBJ2-1; 7 bases map to TRBD1. The germline gives CDR1 SGHDT, CDR2 YYEEEE. The CDR3 loop spans 16 amino acids. The J segment lost 0 bases and the V segment lost 2 bases, leaving 5 bases of the junction unmatched. The DNA for the CDR3 is TGTGCCAGCAGCTTCGGGACAGATAGCTCCTACAATGAGCAGTTCTTC. Protein sequence: CASSFGTDSSYNEQFF. The full variable domain, with the rest looked up from reference TRBV5-6 and TRBJ2-1, is DAGVTQSPTHLIKTRGQQVTLRCSPKSGHDTVSWYQQALGQGPQFIFQYYEEEERQRGNFPDRFSGHQFPNYSSELNVNALLLGDSALYLCASSFGTDSSYNEQFFGPGTRLTVL.